Listed here are 27 T cell receptor beta chains from one sample, sequenced in a study of cytomegalovirus exposure and HLA in healthy donors. The primer mix had 60 Vbeta and 13 Jbeta primers. Assay used: immunoSEQ multiplex PCR; TCRdb lists only in-frame clones, some missing. The sample lists 120,000 or so clones, about four fifths seen once, with under 2% in the top ten. Sequencing was done on a sample of PBMCs. The receptors here all came from a man aged 18-30 years in good health and CMV-seronegative.

V gene TRBV14 combines with J gene TRBJ1-3; possible D gene TRBD1, 5 bases. Germline CDR1 and CDR2: SGHDN and FVKESK. This CDR3 has 16 residues. Trimming cost V 1 base and J 5 bases, with 15 bases left between them. The CDR3 region has the DNA TGTGCCAGCAGCCAAGTTACGGGGGGAACAAGAAACACCATATATTTT. Its protein is CASSQVTGGTRNTIYF. Variable domain in full (rest from reference TRBV14 and TRBJ1-3): EAGVTQFPSHSVIEKGQTVTLRCDPISGHDNLYWYRRVMGKEIKFLLHFVKESKQDESGMPNNRFLAERTGGTYSTLKVQPAELEDSGVYFCASSQVTGGTRNTIYFGEGSWLTVV.

J is TRBJ1-6 and V is TRBV5-1; 12 nucleotides agree with TRBD1. Trimming cost V 4 bases and J 11 bases; bases outside gene matches: 4. This CDR3 has 14 amino acids. Germline values: CDR1 SGHRS, CDR2 YFSETQ. The CDR3 sequence: CASSPGTGGPPLHF. For the CDR3, the DNA is TGCGCCAGCAGCCCCGGGACAGGGGGCCCACCCCTCCACTTT. Full variable domain (outside the CDR3, taken from reference TRBV5-1 and TRBJ1-6): KAGVTQTPRYLIKTRGQQVTLSCSPISGHRSVSWYQQTPGQGLQFLFEYFSETQRNKGNFPGRFSGRQFSNSRSEMNVSTLELGDSALYLCASSPGTGGPPLHFGNGTRLTVT.

The rearrangement uses TRBV6-5 and TRBJ1-6; D is uncertain. The CDR3 sequence is 14 residues long. The V end was cut by 8 bases, the J end by 5 bases, with 13 bases between. Germline CDR1 reads MNHEY; CDR2 reads SVGAGI. The CDR3 protein is CASCDTYHNSPLHF. The CDR3 coding sequence is TGTGCCAGCTGCGACACATACCATAATTCACCCCTCCACTTT.

This chain connects TRBV4-2 to TRBJ1-2; D is unclear. With 0 bases removed from V and 8 bases from J, the gap between germline ends came to 10 bases. The CDR3 sequence is 13 residues long. Germline V gene lookup returns CDR1 LGHNA and CDR2 YNFKEQ. The CDR3 protein is CASSQDRFRGYTF. The CDR3 DNA follows: TGTGCCAGCAGCCAAGACAGGTTTCGGGGCTACACCTTC.

The V call is TRBV5-4, the J call TRBJ2-7; D perhaps matches TRBD1 (6 bases). Germline V CDR1 and CDR2: SGHNT, YYREEE (reference sequence). Trimming shortened V by 0 bases and J by 6 bases, and 13 bases separated the two germline ends. The CDR3 loop spans 14 amino acids. The CDR3, as DNA: TGTGCCAGCAGCTTGGATTGGGGCAGGGGCGAGCAGTACTTC. Protein: CASSLDWGRGEQYF.

The chain employs TRBV18 and TRBJ2-5; D remains unclear. This CDR3 is 14 amino acids long. V shed 1 base and J shed 0 bases, with 6 bases lying between them. CDR1 and CDR2 (germline): KGHSH, LQKENI. In DNA, the CDR3 is TGTGCCAGCTCACCACTCCAGGACCAAGAGACCCAGTACTTC. Translated: CASSPLQDQETQYF.

This clone occurred once. This CDR3 reads CASSLTTGSTEAFF. CDR3 nucleotides: TGTGCCAGCAGCTTAACGACAGGGTCTACTGAAGCTTTCTTT. The chain carries TRBV11-3 and TRBJ1-1, with TRBD1 identical over 7 bases. Germline values: CDR1 SGHNT, CDR2 YENEEA. The CDR3 has 14 amino acids. The V gene end was trimmed by 2 bases and the J gene end by 5 bases; junction bases not matched to a gene: 5.

The chain employs TRBV5-8 and TRBJ2-2, with D perhaps TRBD2 (5 bases). Germline V gene sequence: CDR1 SGHTS, CDR2 YDEGEE. V was shortened by 6 bases and J by 4 bases, with 7 bases between the two germline ends. This CDR3 is 12 amino acids long. In DNA, the CDR3 is TGTGCCAGCACGAGCGGCACCGGGGAGCTGTTTTTT. Translation gives CASTSGTGELFF.

This chain uses TRBV5-1 with TRBJ2-1; TRBD2 aligns across 12 bases. CDR3 length equals 18 residues. CDR1 and CDR2 (germline): SGHRS, YFSETQ. The V gene end was trimmed by 7 bases and the J gene end by 6 bases; junction bases not matched to a gene: 17. For the CDR3, the DNA is TGCGCCAGCTCCGAGTCCCTAGCGGGGGGGTCCCGGGGCAATGAGCAGTTCTTC. As protein: CASSESLAGGSRGNEQFF.

The rearrangement joins TRBV5-4 to TRBJ1-6, with 8 bases identical to TRBD1. V was pared by 1 base and J by 7 bases, with 4 bases of the junction left unmatched. The CDR3 extends over 15 amino acids. CDR1 and CDR2 (germline): SGHNT, YYREEE (reference sequence). CDR3 bases: TGTGCCAGCAGCTTGCAGACAGGGGCGAATTCACCCCTCCACTTT. Translated: CASSLQTGANSPLHF.

This clone has just a few counts. The chain joins TRBV7-3 to TRBJ1-1; D is undetermined. Trimming pared 2 bases from V and 6 bases from J, leaving 13 bases between. Per germline, CDR1 SGHTA and CDR2 FQGTGA. The CDR3 totals 14 residues. CDR3 residues: CASSLSGVFPEAFF. CDR3 bases: TGTGCCAGCAGCTTATCCGGGGTCTTCCCTGAAGCTTTCTTT.

V and J are TRBV7-8 and TRBJ1-2; D may be TRBD1 (6 bases). Per germline, CDR1 SGHVS and CDR2 FQNEAQ. The CDR3 has 12 residues. V was shortened by 1 base and J by 13 bases, with 13 bases between the two germline ends. The CDR3 here is CASSLGGRGGTF. CDR3 sequence (DNA): TGTGCCAGCAGCTTAGGAGGGAGAGGGGGCACCTTC.

This clone was observed a few times. The chain is built from TRBV4-1 and TRBJ2-5, with a tentative D call TRBD2 (6 bases). V lost 4 bases and J lost 2, with 17 bases in between. This CDR3 contains 16 residues. The germline V gene encodes CDR1 MGHRA and CDR2 YSYEKL. The CDR3 reads CASSPSGGGIQETQYF. CDR3 DNA sequence: TGCGCCAGCAGCCCCTCGGGCGGAGGGATTCAAGAGACCCAGTACTTC.

The V and J genes are TRBV6-1 and TRBJ1-2, with 7 bases aligning to TRBD1. The CDR3 covers 14 residues. Germline CDR1 is MNHNS and CDR2 is SASEGT. Trimming at V came to 3 bases and at J to 5 bases, leaving 6 bases not matched to a gene. CDR3 loop: CASSEGTVLYGYTF. The CDR3 bases are TGTGCCAGCAGTGAGGGGACAGTCCTTTATGGCTACACCTTC.

The V call is TRBV10-1, the J call TRBJ2-3; no clear D. The V gene's germline CDR1 is WNHNN and CDR2 SYGVQD (reference sequence). V lost 0 bases, J lost 6 bases, and 13 bases lay in between. This CDR3 has 15 amino acids. The CDR3 DNA follows: TGCGCCAGCAGTGAGTCGGGCGACGGTACGGATACGCAGTATTTT. Protein product: CASSESGDGTDTQYF.

CDR3 sequence reads: CASSQLWGIQGVGGNTIYF. DNA of the CDR3: TGCGCCAGCAGCCAGCTCTGGGGGATACAGGGCGTGGGAGGAAACACCATATATTTT. This sequence joins TRBV4-3 and TRBJ1-3; TRBD1 might be the D (6 bases). The V end was cut by 3 bases, the J end by 4 bases, with 25 bases between. Germline lookup yields CDR1 LGHNA and CDR2 YSLEER. CDR3 size: 19 residues.

V is TRBV4-3 and J is TRBJ1-2; tentatively, D is TRBD1 (5 bases). CDR3 length: 15 amino acids. Deletions cut 0 bases from V and 4 bases from J, with 12 bases between. Germline lookup yields CDR1 LGHNA and CDR2 YSLEER. Here the CDR3 reads CASSQDPRQTYGYTF. CDR3 nucleotides: TGCGCCAGCAGCCAAGATCCTCGACAGACCTATGGCTACACCTTC.

The gene calls are TRBV5-1 and TRBJ2-5; the D gene is possibly TRBD2 (5 bases). Trimming cost V 4 bases and J 4 bases, with 14 bases left between them. The germline V gene encodes CDR1 SGHRS and CDR2 YFSETQ. The CDR3 consists of 14 residues. CDR3 sequence reads: CASSPGSSGETQYF. CDR3 bases: TGCGCCAGCAGCCCCGGATCGAGCGGAGAGACCCAGTACTTC.

This chain links TRBV27 with TRBJ1-5; perhaps TRBD1 as D (5 bases). The CDR3 is 14 residues long. The V gene lost 5 bases and the J gene lost 7 bases, with 15 bases spanning the gap. Germline CDR1 MNHEY, CDR2 SMNVEV (reference sequence). The chain's CDR3 is CASSLGQVGQPQHF. As DNA, the CDR3 is TGTGCCAGCAGTCTCGGACAAGTAGGCCAGCCCCAGCATTTT.

The J gene is TRBJ1-3, the V gene TRBV15, with D tentatively TRBD1 (5 bases). Germline V gene lookup returns CDR1 LNHNV and CDR2 YYDKDF (reference sequence). Deletions cut 0 bases from V and 2 bases from J, with 8 bases between. This CDR3 comprises 15 residues. For the CDR3, the DNA is TGTGCCACCAGCAGAGATGCGGGGCCTGGAAACACCATATATTTT. This encodes CATSRDAGPGNTIYF.

The chain is built from TRBV27 and TRBJ1-2, with D perhaps matching TRBD1 (6 bases). In germline, CDR1 is MNHEY, CDR2 SMNVEV (reference sequence). The CDR3 length is 15 residues. The germline V and J ends were trimmed by 5 bases and 0 bases, with 13 bases remaining between them. CDR3 DNA: TGTGCCAGCAGTCCCCGGACAGTAGCTAACTATGGCTACACCTTC. It specifies CASSPRTVANYGYTF.

This chain connects TRBV4-2 to TRBJ1-2, with D unclear. The CDR3 runs 16 residues. Trimming removed 1 base at V and 0 bases at J, with 12 bases between. Germline CDR1 reads LGHNA; CDR2 reads YNFKEQ. The CDR3 bases are TGTGCCAGCAGCCAAGGCGGAGGATCCGCTAACTATGGCTACACCTTC. This translates into CASSQGGGSANYGYTF.

V and J are TRBV5-6 and TRBJ1-2; 11 bases are a match to TRBD1. The germline V gene has CDR1 SGHDT and CDR2 YYEEEE. The length of the CDR3 is 14 residues. Trimming at V came to 4 bases and at J to 7 bases, leaving 6 bases not matched to a gene. The CDR3 nucleotides read TGTGCCAGCAGCGAGGACAGGGGGCGGGGTGGCTACACCTTC. It translates to CASSEDRGRGGYTF.

This clone was picked up one time. This chain uses TRBV7-9 with TRBJ2-3, with TRBD2 matching 11 bases. Looked up from germline, CDR1 is SEHNR and CDR2 is FQNEAQ (reference sequence). The CDR3 has 18 residues. V trimming: 5 bases; J trimming: 1 base; junction bases outside the gene matches: 11. The CDR3 here is CASSRRKLAGGGTDTQYF. The DNA of the CDR3 is TGTGCCAGCAGCCGGAGGAAGCTAGCGGGGGGAGGCACAGATACGCAGTATTTT.

The rearrangement links TRBV19 to TRBJ1-5, with D maybe TRBD1 (5 bases). The CDR3 is made up of 16 amino acids. V was pared by 3 bases and J by 1 base, with 13 bases between. CDR1 LNHDA and CDR2 SQIVND come from the germline V gene (reference sequence). The DNA for the CDR3 is TGTGCCAGTAGTATTGGCGGGGGATCGAGCAATCAGCCCCAGCATTTT. It translates to CASSIGGGSSNQPQHF. Full variable domain (missing parts from reference TRBV19 and TRBJ1-5): DGGITQSPKYLFRKEGQNVTLSCEQNLNHDAMYWYRQDPGQGLRLIYYSQIVNDFQKGDIAEGYSVSREKKESFPLTVTSAQKNPTAFYLCASSIGGGSSNQPQHFGDGTRLSIL.

The genes are TRBV7-9 and TRBJ1-4; D possibly corresponds to TRBD1 (5 bases). V was shortened by 1 base and J by 2 bases, with 8 bases between the two germline ends. Germline V gene sequence: CDR1 SEHNR, CDR2 FQNEAQ (reference sequence). This CDR3 region has 15 residues. Written as DNA, the CDR3 is TGTGCCAGCAGCTTAGAGGCAGGGACTAATGAAAAACTGTTTTTT. Its protein is CASSLEAGTNEKLFF.

This sequence joins TRBV15 and TRBJ1-5; tentatively, D is TRBD1 (6 bases). Germline V gene lookup returns CDR1 LNHNV and CDR2 YYDKDF (reference sequence). The CDR3 loop spans 15 amino acids. Trimming removed 5 bases from V and 2 bases from J, with 13 bases in between. The CDR3, as DNA: TGTGCCACCAGCTCCGACCGACAGGGCAATCAGCCCCAGCATTTT. This translates into CATSSDRQGNQPQHF.